This TCR beta chain is drawn from a study of T cell responses to AZD1222 COVID-19 vaccine (dated by TCRdb to about 2021). Some background on the complete study: AZD1222 recipients with second doses at about 4 weeks or about 12 weeks were pooled, because spike-specific TCR depth and breadth did not differ between schedules. A total of under 250 trial participants underwent TCR sequencing, of whom more than 200 had received two doses of AZD1222 and about 25 had received two doses of the MenACWY control vaccine. Trial participants were enrolled by age into subgroups of 18-55, 56-69 and 70-plus years, and 148, 28 and 57 TCR-sequenced participants, respectively, were included in these subgroups.

V is cut back by 5 bases and J by 6 bases, with 7 bases in the junction unmatched. Via the germline V gene, CDR1 is KGHSH and CDR2 LQKENI. The CDR3 starts with the cysteine, ends with the valine, and has 13 residues. The only DNA kept is the CDR3, 39 bases in frame from the first base. This clone was recorded only once. Its antigen is still unknown. Within one base of it there is no much larger clone, and no base qualities were kept. The time point label, read with the paper, signifies: baseline before first vaccination. Samples from vaccinated people were obtained from the UK trials COV001 and COV002, which included a single-blind randomized controlled phase 2/3 trial of AZD1222 (ChAdOx1 nCoV-19) in healthy adults. For TCRbeta chain sequencing, PBMC samples from trial participants were taken at day 0 and at day 28 after the second dose. The CDR3 regions of human TCRbeta chains were analyzed by immunosequencing. Concerning the study's data processing: TCRs in the repertoires were matched against a reference library of SARS-CoV-2-specific TCRs that had been generated with the MIRA antigen-specificity platform. Breadth was defined as the fraction of unique TCRs that were SARS-CoV-2-associated. Depth was defined as the fraction of total T cells that were SARS-CoV-2-associated. Using the MIRA data, each spike-specific TCR was mapped to the spike region that the TCR reacts to and placed in a CD4 or CD8 class. Log10-transformed breadth and depth values were compared by one-way ANOVA with Sidak's multiple comparisons tests. The immuneACCESS repertoire file appears here via TCRdb, limited to in-frame rearrangements. These files lack a portion of the clones; in checked studies, under half of the deficit traces to unresolved V genes, and the cause of the others is not known. V and J calls and clone size are given by that table; D and trimming were obtained from the DNA. This sample comprises 150,000 or so clones, around 90% of them detected only once. The top ten clones comprise 1.6% of the sample.

What the study reported, not specific to this receptor: Because no day 14 peak-response samples were available, repertoires were characterized only after the peak T cell response. Only a handful of AZD1222 recipients were SARS-CoV-2 seropositive at baseline, limiting conclusions about previously exposed vaccinees. In the small 56-69-year group, the increase in depth fell short of significance, most likely because of low power. Reportedly, close to half of the unique spike-specific TCRs recognized epitopes lying outside the regions that are mutated in the B.1.351 and B.1.1.7 variants. Most participants were white British and females outnumbered males, and the authors suggested that clonal diversity may have been underestimated. CD4 TCRs associated with the vaccine covered the entire spike protein, and the dominant responses were in regions 160-218 and 743-854. Spike-specific TCR breadth and depth rose significantly after two AZD1222 doses compared with day 0 and with MenACWY recipients.

The clonotype originates from an adult in good health. Recombination connected TRBV18 to TRBJ2-7, and TRBD1 aligns with 7 junction nucleotides. Sample: peripheral blood, taken on day 0 of AZD1222 vaccination. The CDR3 region reads CASSATGMAEQYV. At the DNA level, the sequence is TGTGCCAGCTCAGCGACAGGGATGGCCGAGCAGTACGTC.